This T cell receptor beta chain was observed in a study of long-term antiretroviral therapy in people with HIV. Samples were assayed with immunoSEQ v3.0 at survey level. The table came from immunoSEQ multiplex PCR; TCRdb's copy has only in-frame clones and leaves some out. Of tens of thousands of clones listed, over 75% are singletons. This sequence was found in a woman aged 40 to 50 with HIV. The sample consisted of unsorted PBMCs, taken approximately 5.1 years after starting antiretroviral therapy.

The chain's CDR3 is CASSQGTVKREKLFF. The CDR3 nucleotides are TGCGCCAGCAGCCAGGGGACAGTGAAGCGTGAAAAACTGTTTTTT. This sequence joins TRBV4-3 and TRBJ1-4, with 7 nucleotides matching TRBD1. V shed 3 bases, J shed 7 bases, and the junction held 8 bases outside the gene matches. CDR1 is LGHNA, CDR2 YSLEER, per germline. This CDR3 contains 15 residues.